The rows below give T cell receptor beta chains drawn from one sample of a study of beta chain features in type 1 diabetes. Profiling relied on immunoSEQ multiplex PCR, and the TCRdb table lists in-frame clones only, not all of them. In the table there are about 340,000 clones, roughly 13% of which are singletons. Material: naive CD4+ T cells from blood. These receptors all come from a woman under 30 with type 1 diabetes. CDR3s leave out the opening cysteine and the closing phenylalanine or tryptophan.

v_call cdr3_aa
TRBV21-1 ASSGTHSNQPQH
TRBV5-1 ASSLGTGPYTDTQY
TRBV5-6 ASSFRGAGWGNEQF
TRBV7-9 ASSVQGASGEQY
TRBV5-1 ASSLEIGEETQY
TRBV4-1 ASSRFIGQRSSGANVLT
TRBV7-2 ASSLEVTGWTGANVLT
TRBV19 ASSVLPGGSKNIQY
TRBV28 ASSSLRTSGIGETQY
TRBV18 ASSPGQVPDTQY
TRBV30 AWSVSQDTQY
TRBV4-2 ASSQAREQY
TRBV7-7 ASSLDGNHNEQF
TRBV6-1 ASRETQGADGYT
TRBV19 ASSIGFRDRSNQPQH
TRBV5-4 ASSSTSAITGELF
TRBV6-5 ASSRAGEGADTQY
TRBV27 ASSPFSGGFGELF
TRBV7-7 ASSLVQGAAGELF
TRBV7-3 ASSPRETQY
TRBV27 ASSLSRDPYNEQF
TRBV7-9 ASSPGLSVLTQETQY
TRBV7-2 ASSARQGYEQY
TRBV6-5 ASSEEGVYEQY
TRBV27 ASRFTTGQETQY
TRBV7-3 ASSSLGVEANTGELF
TRBV5-1 ASSPGQGFAPYEQY
TRBV5-1 ASSLVGGSTDTQY
TRBV30 AWGGLYEQY
TRBV13 ASSFSSGRTYNEQF
TRBV18 ASSPSAQGAEGYT
TRBV5-1 ASSLSAGTDTQY
TRBV20-1 SAHSYNEQF
TRBV7-2 ASSERGLYGYT
TRBV27 ASSSYFPADSTEAF
TRBV10-3 AISGRREGGDEQY
TRBV5-1 ASSLAYQETQY
TRBV7-9 ASSSVAGGGIQY
TRBV28 ASSSPRGPTGELF
TRBV11-3 ASGERQETQY
TRBV5-1 ASSLSPGSNQPQH
TRBV29-1 SVGGSSYNEQF
TRBV28 ASSLSLGLAGGTEQY
TRBV5-1 ASSLAGDQPQH
TRBV29-1 SVEDPVLNYGYT
TRBV4-3 ASSPRTGGGTEAF
TRBV19 ASSLVLSGLSSYNEQF
TRBV15 ATGHSLPYYGYT
TRBV9 ASSVDAVSYNEQF
TRBV6-5 ASSSIDIEEAF
TRBV18 ASSPEPTALIVTKETQY
TRBV7-2 ASSLDGNNEQF
TRBV28 ASFGSGTDTQY
TRBV11-3 ASSLRAGGDTQY
TRBV28 ATPTGNYGYT